Listed below are T cell receptor beta chains from one sample, sequenced in a study of blood T cells in healthy people across ages. TCRdb redid the calling of the 5' RACE reads with MiXCR, one entry per CDR3 protein. The sample carries fewer than 1,000,000 distinct CDR3 sequences, under 45% recorded once. The sequenced sample consisted of blood. Every receptor here comes from a man aged 55-75 years in good health. The CDR3 runs from the conserved cysteine through the conserved F or W. Fields, in order: D gene, V gene, J gene, clone size, CDR3 DNA, CDR3 protein. A D gene is named only where the DNA matches it firmly. The listing skips clone size in some rows; elsewhere it reads once, few, many or a size class.

D: TRBD1; V: TRBV7-2; J: TRBJ2-7; size: .; DNA: TGTGCCAGCAGCTTTGGACAGGGGACTTCCTACAATGAGCAGTACTTC; CDR3: CASSFGQGTSYNEQYF
D: TRBD1; V: TRBV3-1; J: TRBJ1-1; size: .; DNA: TGTGCCAGCAGCCAGGACGGGGGACAGGGTAGGGCTTTCTTT; CDR3: CASSQDGGQGRAFF
D: TRBD1; V: TRBV5-5; J: TRBJ2-1; size: few; DNA: TGTGCCAGCAGCTTGTTTTCAGGGGGCCCCTACAATGAGCAGTTCTTC; CDR3: CASSLFSGGPYNEQFF
D: .; V: TRBV25-1; J: TRBJ1-1; size: .; DNA: TGTGCCAGCAGTGAATACAGAGGTATGAACACTGAAGCTTTCTTT; CDR3: CASSEYRGMNTEAFF
D: .; V: TRBV7-2; J: TRBJ1-6; size: .; DNA: TGTGCCAGCAGCCTACCTTATAATTCACCCCTCCACTTT; CDR3: CASSLPYNSPLHF
D: TRBD2; V: TRBV20-1; J: TRBJ2-5; size: few; DNA: TGCAGTGCTAGACAGACCCGAGGCGGGGCGGGGGTCCAAGAGACCCAGTACTTC; CDR3: CSARQTRGGAGVQETQYF
D: .; V: TRBV6-5; J: TRBJ2-3; size: few; DNA: TGTGCCAGCAGTTATGGGGACCAGGGACTAGATACGCAGTATTTT; CDR3: CASSYGDQGLDTQYF
D: TRBD2; V: TRBV7-2; J: TRBJ2-7; size: .; DNA: TGTGCCAGCAGCTCGGGAGCGGGGATCGCCTACGAGCAGTACTTC; CDR3: CASSSGAGIAYEQYF
D: .; V: TRBV15; J: TRBJ2-5; size: many; DNA: TGTGCCACCAGCAGAGGACTCCTTCAAGAGACCCAGTACTTC; CDR3: CATSRGLLQETQYF
D: .; V: TRBV7-3; J: TRBJ2-3; size: few; DNA: TGTGCCAGCAGCTCGCAGGGACTGAAAACAGATACGCAGTATTTT; CDR3: CASSSQGLKTDTQYF
D: .; V: TRBV10-3; J: TRBJ2-7; size: .; DNA: TGTGCCATCAGTGAGTCCCAGACGGGGACCTACGAGCAGTACTTC; CDR3: CAISESQTGTYEQYF
D: TRBD2; V: TRBV7-9; J: TRBJ2-1; size: few; DNA: TGTGCCAGCAGCACCCCCGGGGGACTAGCAAAATACAATGAGCAGTTCTTC; CDR3: CASSTPGGLAKYNEQFF
D: .; V: TRBV7-2; J: TRBJ2-3; size: .; DNA: TGTGCCAGCAGCCCCGGGAACACAGATACGCAGTATTTT; CDR3: CASSPGNTDTQYF
D: TRBD1; V: TRBV15; J: TRBJ2-1; size: few; DNA: TGTGCCACCAGCAGAGATCGGGGACAGGGTGTTGGGCAGTTCTTC; CDR3: CATSRDRGQGVGQFF
D: .; V: TRBV5-5; J: TRBJ1-1; size: .; DNA: TGTGCCAGCAGCTTGTTTCTGCAGGATAAGGCTTTCTTT; CDR3: CASSLFLQDKAFF
D: TRBD1; V: TRBV9; J: TRBJ2-1; size: few; DNA: TGTGCCAGCAGCGTATGGGACAGGAACGTGGATGAGCAGTTCTTC; CDR3: CASSVWDRNVDEQFF
D: .; V: TRBV4-1; J: TRBJ2-7; size: many; DNA: TGCGCCAGCAGCCAATTTTTGGAGGGGTCCTACGAGCAGTACTTC; CDR3: CASSQFLEGSYEQYF
D: TRBD2; V: TRBV11-2; J: TRBJ2-3; size: .; DNA: TGTGCCACTCGATGGGGCGGGGGGGCCGGAACAGATACGCAGTATTTT; CDR3: CATRWGGGAGTDTQYF
D: .; V: TRBV4-3; J: TRBJ2-1; size: few; DNA: TGCGCCAGCAGCCAGGGACAAGACAATGAGCAGTTCTTC; CDR3: CASSQGQDNEQFF
D: TRBD1; V: TRBV4-1; J: TRBJ1-3; size: many; DNA: TGCGCCAGCAGCCCCCCGCAGGACAGGGGTTTTTCGTCGGGAAACACCATATATTTT; CDR3: CASSPPQDRGFSSGNTIYF
D: .; V: TRBV20-1; J: TRBJ2-3; size: .; DNA: TGCAGTGCTAGAGATCTGTTTTCGGGGTTCACAGATACGCAGTATTTT; CDR3: CSARDLFSGFTDTQYF
D: .; V: TRBV10-3; J: TRBJ2-7; size: many; DNA: TGTGCCATCAGTTTCGGACAGTCCGGGGGCGAGCAGTACTTC; CDR3: CAISFGQSGGEQYF
D: .; V: TRBV7-2; J: TRBJ2-1; size: few; DNA: TGTGCCAGCAGCCCTTCCCTCGTGAGTGATGAGCAGTTCTTC; CDR3: CASSPSLVSDEQFF
D: .; V: TRBV11-2; J: TRBJ2-5; size: .; DNA: TGTGCCAGCAGCTCGGGGACAAGCCAAGAGACCCAGTACTTC; CDR3: CASSSGTSQETQYF
D: .; V: TRBV27; J: TRBJ1-1; size: .; DNA: TGTGCCAGCAGTTCAGGGACTACATCTGAAGCTTTCTTT; CDR3: CASSSGTTSEAFF
D: .; V: TRBV12-3/TRBV12-4; J: TRBJ2-3; size: .; DNA: TGTGCCAGCAGTCCGGCTAGTTTCACAGATACGCAGTATTTT; CDR3: CASSPASFTDTQYF
D: .; V: TRBV20-1; J: TRBJ2-6; size: .; DNA: TGCAGTGCTAGAGATCAAGGTGGCTCTGGGGCCAACGTCCTGACTTTC; CDR3: CSARDQGGSGANVLTF
D: .; V: TRBV5-6; J: TRBJ2-7; size: .; DNA: TGTGCCAGCAGCTTGGGGGGGTCGCAGGTCTACGAGCAGTACTTC; CDR3: CASSLGGSQVYEQYF
D: .; V: TRBV2; J: TRBJ2-7; size: .; DNA: TGTGCCATCCCTGGGGCAGGCCGATACGAGCAGTACTTC; CDR3: CAIPGAGRYEQYF
D: TRBD1; V: TRBV7-2; J: TRBJ1-6; size: many; DNA: TGTGCCAGCAGCTCCGGGACAGGCATTAATTCACCCCTCCACTTT; CDR3: CASSSGTGINSPLHF
D: .; V: TRBV3-1; J: TRBJ1-1; size: .; DNA: TGTGCCAGCAGCCAATCGAGGTTAACTGAAGCTTTCTTT; CDR3: CASSQSRLTEAFF
D: .; V: TRBV30; J: TRBJ1-1; size: .; DNA: TGTGCCTGGAGTCCCTCGGGGAGAGTAAGGAACACTGAAGCTTTCTTT; CDR3: CAWSPSGRVRNTEAFF
D: TRBD1; V: TRBV9; J: TRBJ2-1; size: .; DNA: TGTGCCAGCAGCTACACCTACCCGGGACAGGGGGAAGGTGAGCAGTTCTTC; CDR3: CASSYTYPGQGEGEQFF
D: TRBD1; V: TRBV5-5; J: TRBJ2-7; size: .; DNA: TGTGCCAGCAGCGGGGGACAGGGACTCTACGAGCAGTACTTC; CDR3: CASSGGQGLYEQYF
D: .; V: TRBV3-1; J: TRBJ2-7; size: few; DNA: TGTGCCAGCAGCCAAGATTTGAACTCCTACGAGCAGTACTTC; CDR3: CASSQDLNSYEQYF
D: .; V: TRBV20-1; J: TRBJ1-3; size: .; DNA: TGCAGTGCACCGACACCCTCCGGGAACACCATATATTTT; CDR3: CSAPTPSGNTIYF
D: .; V: TRBV2; J: TRBJ2-1; size: once; DNA: TGTGGCAGTAGGCGGGGAATCTACAATGAGCAGTTCTTC; CDR3: CGSRRGIYNEQFF